Below, 4 T cell receptor beta chains from the same sample are listed, as sequenced in a study of beta chain features in type 1 diabetes (dated by TCRdb to about 2018). Library preparation used the immunoSEQ multiplex PCR assay. The High Capacity cDNA Reverse Transcription Kit was used to reverse transcribe all of the isolated RNA, meaning that expressed TCRB transcripts were what got sequenced. Sourced from immuneACCESS, this table was stored by TCRdb with only in-frame sequences that have V and J called. A share of the clones is absent; for the studies checked, an unresolved V gene accounts for under half, and the remainder has no known explanation. This sample has 350,000 to 450,000 clones in its table, and approximately 15% of those were observed once. 0.035% to 0.045% of the sample is taken by the ten largest. The sample comprised naive CD4+ T cells from blood. The sample's cell subset or site label is to be understood as: true naive CD4+ T cells. All receptors derive from a man aged 25-40 years in good health.

This clone was detected a few times. The chain combines TRBV7-9 with TRBJ2-1, with D unresolved. The V and J ends lost 4 bases and 1 base respectively, with 17 bases between them. The germline CDR1 and CDR2 sequences are SEHNR and FQNEAQ (reference sequence). The length of the CDR3 is 17 residues. Written as DNA, the CDR3 is TGTGCCAGCAGCTATCCACTTGGAACCGGTTCCTACAATGAGCAGTTCTTC. Residues: CASSYPLGTGSYNEQFF.

The chain couples TRBV4-3 to TRBJ2-5, with D maybe TRBD2 (6 bases). V shed 1 base and J shed 9 bases, with 12 bases lying between them. The germline V gene encodes CDR1 LGHNA and CDR2 YSLEER. The CDR3 has 13 amino acids. The CDR3 DNA sequence: TGCGCCAGCAGCCAAGTGACTGGCGGGGCCCAGTACTTC. Translation gives CASSQVTGGAQYF.

The chain is built from TRBV18 and TRBJ2-7, with TRBD2 matching 13 bases. Per germline, CDR1 KGHSH and CDR2 LQKENI. The CDR3 sequence is 15 residues long. After removal of 5 bases from V and 7 bases from J, the junction contained 8 bases not matched to a gene. For the CDR3, the DNA is TGTGCCAGCTCAGCCGGACTAGCGGGAGTCTGGGAGCAGTACGTC. Amino acids: CASSAGLAGVWEQYV.

The chain is built from TRBV12-5 and TRBJ2-1; no firm D call. V dropped 0 bases and J dropped 0 bases, with 12 bases sitting between them. The CDR3 contains 17 residues. Germline CDR1 and CDR2: LGHNT and FRNRAP. The CDR3 sequence is CASGLVLGSSSYNEQFF. CDR3 nucleotides: TGTGCTAGTGGTTTGGTACTCGGCAGCAGCTCCTACAATGAGCAGTTCTTC.